This T cell receptor (beta chain) stems from a study of metastatic and nonmetastatic thyroid tumors. Until they underwent thyroid surgery, no patient had received any treatment. TCRdb re-analyzed the PCR reads through MiXCR. The sample yields just over 20,000 clones, roughly 12% seen once. By frequency in the sample, this clone is medium-sized (0.01 to 0.1%). The receptor's source is a female donor with papillary thyroid cancer or a benign thyroid nodule (not recorded which). Some clones in this sample may be carry-over from other donors' samples. Input material: blood.

CDR3 loop: CASSLGASGKNEQFF. CDR3 bases: TGTGCCAGCAGTTTGGGGGCTAGCGGGAAAAATGAGCAGTTCTTC. The chain joins TRBV28 to TRBJ2-1; 9 nucleotides match TRBD2. The V gene end was trimmed by 3 bases and the J gene end by 7 bases; junction bases not matched to a gene: 7. The germline V gene has CDR1 MDHEN and CDR2 SYDVKM. This CDR3 has 15 amino acids.